Shown below are 24 T cell receptor beta chains from a single sample sequenced in a study of tumour-infiltrating T cells in Burkitt lymphoma. Only in-frame clones appear in the TCRdb table, and some are missing; sequencing was by immunoSEQ multiplex PCR. Of 11,000 to 15,000 clones in the sample, 65% to 90% were seen once. The sequenced material came from tumor tissue. These receptor sequences come from a human donor with diffuse large B-cell lymphoma.

The CDR3 loop reads CASSADISNNSPLHF. CDR3 DNA sequence: TGTGCCAGCAGTGCCGACATCTCGAATAATTCACCCCTCCACTTT. The chain links TRBV25-1 to TRBJ1-6, with D hard to call. Germline V gene data show CDR1 as MGHDK and CDR2 as SYGVNS. The V gene lost 4 bases and the J gene lost 5 bases, with 12 bases spanning the gap. The CDR3 runs to 15 residues.

The chain uses TRBV5-6 and TRBJ2-1, with 7 bases lining up with TRBD2. The CDR3 is made up of 14 amino acids. V shed 7 bases, J shed 4 bases, and the junction held 8 bases outside the gene matches. Looked up from germline, CDR1 is SGHDT and CDR2 is YYEEEE. The chain's CDR3 is CASRERDVYNEQFF. In DNA form, the CDR3 reads TGTGCCAGCCGTGAGCGGGACGTATACAATGAGCAGTTCTTC.

This rearrangement joins TRBV10-1 to TRBJ2-1; D call uncertain. The CDR3 length is 11 residues. Between the trimmed V and J ends, which lost 3 bases and 5 bases, there was a span of 2 bases. Germline V CDR1 and CDR2: WNHNN, SYGVQD (reference sequence). CDR3 nucleotide sequence: TGCGCCAGCAGTGACCACAATGAGCAGTTCTTC. Protein: CASSDHNEQFF.

Notes on this clone: The sample has other DNA sequences that encode this CDR3 too. This chain connects TRBV19 to TRBJ2-7; TRBD2 is a possible D gene (5 bases). The CDR3 has 14 residues. In germline, CDR1 is LNHDA, CDR2 SQIVND (reference sequence). Trimming shortened V by 3 bases and J by 0 bases, and 9 bases separated the two germline ends. The CDR3 DNA reads as TGTGCCAGTAGTATTGGACTCACCTCCTACGAGCAGTACTTC. Encoded protein: CASSIGLTSYEQYF.

Notes on this clone: The junction departs from the called germline gene at one end, perhaps through a read error. This chain uses TRBV6-5 with TRBJ1-3; no firm D call. Germline V gives CDR1 MNHEY, CDR2 SVGAGI. The CDR3 is made up of 15 amino acids. The DNA for the CDR3 is TGTGCCAACAGTTACTCGTGGAGCTCTGGAAACACCATATATTTT. Its translation: CANSYSWSSGNTIYF.

The CDR3 is CASSLESQGWIQPQHF. The CDR3 coding sequence is TGTGCCAGCAGCCTTGAGAGCCAGGGGTGGATTCAGCCCCAGCATTTT. This chain connects TRBV5-6 to TRBJ1-5; a weak D match, TRBD1 (6 bases). V was pared by 4 bases and J by 6 bases, with 20 bases between. Germline V gene lookup returns CDR1 SGHDT and CDR2 YYEEEE. This CDR3 spans 16 amino acids.

The chain employs TRBV18 and TRBJ2-1, with 7 bases aligning to TRBD2. Germline lookup yields CDR1 KGHSH and CDR2 LQKENI. The CDR3 covers 14 residues. J lost 9 bases, V lost 2 bases, and 7 bases had no gene match. CDR3 in amino acids: CASSPTGTTSEQFF. The CDR3 DNA is TGTGCCAGCTCACCAACTGGGACTACCAGTGAGCAGTTCTTC.

This clone came up once. This chain connects TRBV7-9 to TRBJ2-1; TRBD2 matches 10 bases. Germline trimming cut 1 base from V and 3 bases from J; bases unmatched to any gene: 3. The CDR3 length is 16 residues. From germline, CDR1 is SEHNR and CDR2 FQNEAQ (reference sequence). CDR3 nucleotide sequence: TGTGCCAGCAGCTTAGTCCTAGCGGGGGTCTACAATGAGCAGTTCTTC. Amino acid sequence: CASSLVLAGVYNEQFF.

This sequence joins TRBV7-2 and TRBJ2-7; D not certain. Germline lookup yields CDR1 SGHTA and CDR2 FQGNSA. Trimming left V 1 base short and J 3 bases short, with 7 bases between. CDR3 length equals 13 residues. The CDR3 here is CASSLVLDYEQYF. As DNA, the CDR3 is TGTGCCAGCAGCTTAGTCCTGGACTACGAGCAGTACTTC.

The chain is built from TRBV5-8 and TRBJ1-4, with D tentatively TRBD1 (5 bases). The CDR3 totals 15 residues. Germline V gene data show CDR1 as SGHTS and CDR2 as YDEGEE. Trimming stripped 4 bases from V and 5 bases from J, with 15 bases between. CDR3 bases: TGTGCCAGCAGCCTTACAGGCGTTCTAAATGAAAAACTGTTTTTT. This codes for CASSLTGVLNEKLFF.

The rearrangement joins TRBV7-9 to TRBJ1-1; D remains unclear. The V end was cut by 4 bases, the J end by 3 bases, with 6 bases between. The CDR3 is 12 amino acids. Per germline, CDR1 SEHNR and CDR2 FQNEAQ (reference sequence). As DNA, the CDR3 is TGTGCCAGCAGCTCGATGGACACTGAAGCTTTCTTT. It encodes CASSSMDTEAFF. The variable domain in full, with the rest retrieved from reference TRBV7-9 and TRBJ1-1, is DTGVSQNPRHKITKRGQNVTFRCDPISEHNRLYWYRQTLGQGPEFLTYFQNEAQLEKSRLLSDRFSAERPKGSFSTLEIQRTEQGDSAMYLCASSSMDTEAFFGQGTRLTVV.

The J gene is TRBJ2-7, the V gene TRBV19; 7 positions agree with TRBD2. The CDR3 is 14 residues long. V gave up 3 bases and J gave up 2 bases; unmatched junction bases: 4. In germline, CDR1 is LNHDA, CDR2 SQIVND (reference sequence). CDR3 amino acids: CASSIGGGPYEQYF. CDR3 in DNA: TGTGCCAGTAGTATCGGGGGAGGGCCCTACGAGCAGTACTTC.

The chain couples TRBV5-1 to TRBJ1-4; TRBD1 matches 8 bases. CDR1 SGHRS and CDR2 YFSETQ come from the germline V gene. The CDR3 consists of 13 residues. Trimming cost V 5 bases and J 10 bases; bases outside gene matches: 7. CDR3 protein: CASRMTGDAKLFF. The DNA for the CDR3 is TGCGCCAGCAGGATGACAGGGGACGCAAAACTGTTTTTT.

The chain carries TRBV9 and TRBJ1-1; 7 bases are a match to TRBD1. Germline CDR1 SGDLS, CDR2 YYNGEE. The V segment lost 2 bases and the J segment 5 bases; nucleotides outside the gene matches: 9. This CDR3 spans 15 amino acids. The CDR3 is CASSVVAGGGTEAFF. CDR3 nucleotide sequence: TGTGCCAGCAGCGTCGTCGCAGGGGGAGGAACTGAAGCTTTCTTT.

This clone was detected only once. V gene TRBV5-5 combines with J gene TRBJ2-2; D may be TRBD1 (6 bases). The V gene's germline CDR1 is SGHKS and CDR2 YYEKEE (reference sequence). The CDR3 is made up of 16 amino acids. The V gene lost 1 base and the J gene lost 3 bases, with 13 bases spanning the gap. As DNA, the CDR3 is TGTGCCAGCAGCTTGCGTGGACAGCTTTACACCGGGGAGCTGTTTTTT. Residues: CASSLRGQLYTGELFF. The full variable domain, with the rest looked up from reference TRBV5-5 and TRBJ2-2, is DAGVTQSPTHLIKTRGQQVTLRCSPISGHKSVSWYQQVLGQGPQFIFQYYEKEERGRGNFPDRFSARQFPNYSSELNVNALLLGDSALYLCASSLRGQLYTGELFFGEGSRLTVL.

The chain links TRBV2 to TRBJ1-2; the D gene is possibly TRBD1 (5 bases). Trimming removed 3 bases at V and 4 bases at J, with 15 bases between. The CDR3 contains 15 residues. Germline loops: CDR1 SNHLY, CDR2 FYNNEI. Written as DNA, the CDR3 is TGTGCCAGCAGTGAGACTCATAGTGGGACCTATGGCTACACCTTC. It codes for CASSETHSGTYGYTF. The whole variable domain, filled in from reference TRBV2 and TRBJ1-2, reads EPEVTQTPSHQVTQMGQEVILRCVPISNHLYFYWYRQILGQKVEFLVSFYNNEISEKSEIFDDQFSVERPDGSNFTLKIRSTKLEDSAMYFCASSETHSGTYGYTFGSGTRLTVV.

The chain has TRBV10-3 and TRBJ1-1; the D gene is possibly TRBD1 (6 bases). Germline V gives CDR1 ENHRY, CDR2 SYGVKD. Trimming took 7 bases from V and 3 from J, leaving 15 bases between them. The CDR3 has 14 residues. The DNA for the CDR3 is TGTGCCATCACTGGGACAATCGACGACACTGAAGCTTTCTTT. Amino acids: CAITGTIDDTEAFF.

The V and J genes are TRBV19 and TRBJ2-5; TRBD2 might be the D (7 bases). Germline values: CDR1 LNHDA, CDR2 SQIVND (reference sequence). V gave up 0 bases and J gave up 1 base, with 15 bases separating them. The CDR3 runs to 17 residues. The CDR3: CASSIDGERGGQETQYF. The CDR3 region has the DNA TGTGCCAGTAGTATAGATGGAGAGAGGGGGGGCCAAGAGACCCAGTACTTC. Full variable domain (rest looked up from reference TRBV19 and TRBJ2-5): DGGITQSPKYLFRKEGQNVTLSCEQNLNHDAMYWYRQDPGQGLRLIYYSQIVNDFQKGDIAEGYSVSREKKESFPLTVTSAQKNPTAFYLCASSIDGERGGQETQYFGPGTRLLVL.

The chain couples TRBV18 to TRBJ2-2; 9 nucleotides agree with TRBD1. Germline assignment: CDR1 KGHSH and CDR2 LQKENI. The V gene end was trimmed by 2 bases and the J gene end by 2 bases; junction bases not matched to a gene: 0. This CDR3 region has 15 residues. CDR3 sequence: CASSPTGGNTGELFF. CDR3 sequence (DNA): TGTGCCAGCTCACCAACAGGGGGCAACACCGGGGAGCTGTTTTTT.

This clone was seen a few times. The chain has TRBV29-1 and TRBJ1-1; D possibly corresponds to TRBD1 (5 bases). Per germline, CDR1 SQVTM and CDR2 ANQGSEA. The CDR3 sequence is 14 residues long. The V and J ends lost 6 bases and 2 bases respectively, with 16 bases between them. CDR3 nucleotide sequence: TGCAGCGTGAGAAAAGGGGCGATCAACACTGAAGCTTTCTTT. Its translation is CSVRKGAINTEAFF. The whole variable domain, filled in from reference TRBV29-1 and TRBJ1-1, reads SAVISQKPSRDICQRGTSLTIQCQVDSQVTMMFWYRQQPGQSLTLIATANQGSEATYESGFVIDKFPISRPNLTFSTLTVSNMSPEDSSIYLCSVRKGAINTEAFFGQGTRLTVV.

This chain uses TRBV7-2 with TRBJ2-7; TRBD2 might be the D (5 bases). The CDR3 totals 13 residues. Germline-derived CDR1 and CDR2 are SGHTA and FQGNSA. V gave up 2 bases and J gave up 1 base, with 6 bases separating them. The CDR3 bases are TGTGCCAGCAGCTTAAAGCGGTCCTACGAGCAGTACTTC. It yields the protein CASSLKRSYEQYF.

The V call is TRBV15, the J call TRBJ2-5, with 7 nucleotides matching TRBD1. The CDR3 consists of 13 residues. V shed 6 bases and J 5 bases; nucleotides not matched to a gene: 6. CDR1 and CDR2 from the germline V gene are LNHNV and YYDKDF (reference sequence). Here the CDR3 DNA reads TGTGCCACCAGAAACAGGGGCCGGGAGACCCAGTACTTC. Its protein is CATRNRGRETQYF.

In this sample, this clone turned up a few times. The chain combines TRBV7-9 with TRBJ2-7, with D maybe TRBD1 (5 bases). The CDR3 consists of 16 residues. V lost 1 base and J 1 base, leaving 14 bases between the germline ends. Per germline, CDR1 SEHNR and CDR2 FQNEAQ (reference sequence). The CDR3 DNA reads as TGTGCCAGCAGCTTAGGCCTCTCGGACACTTCCTACGAGCAGTACTTC. The encoded protein is CASSLGLSDTSYEQYF.

A remark on this clone: Different DNA sequences within this sample yield the same CDR3. The chain recombines TRBV6-1 with TRBJ1-5, with D perhaps matching TRBD1 (6 bases). Trimming pared 1 base from V and 4 bases from J, leaving 8 bases between. The CDR3 contains 14 residues. Germline CDR1 is MNHNS and CDR2 is SASEGT. The CDR3 is CASSEVTGNQPQHF. DNA of the CDR3: TGTGCCAGCAGTGAAGTTACAGGGAATCAGCCCCAGCATTTT.